A selection of T cell receptor beta chains follows, all from one sample in a study of cytomegalovirus exposure and HLA in healthy donors. Method: immunoSEQ multiplex PCR; TCRdb's copy keeps in-frame clones and lacks some. The sample data list about 40,000 clones. Sequencing was carried out using PBMCs. The receptors here all came from a male donor in good health and CMV-seronegative. The CDR3 runs from the conserved cysteine through the conserved F or W. D genes are given only for firm matches.

TGTGCCTGGACCGGGACACCGAACACTGAAGCTTTCTTT CAWTGTPNTEAFF TRBV30 NA TRBJ1-1
TGTGCCAGCAGCTCTGGACTAGCGGGGGGGCCCACCTACAATGAGCAGTTCTTC CASSSGLAGGPTYNEQFF TRBV7-9 TRBD2 TRBJ2-1
TGTGCCAGCAGCGGGGGTCCCAGCGGGGGAGAGCAGTTCTTC CASSGGPSGGEQFF TRBV2 TRBD2 TRBJ2-1
TGCGCCAGCAGTTACTCGAGCAGGGGGACGGCTGAAGCTTTCTTT CASSYSSRGTAEAFF TRBV6-5 TRBD1 TRBJ1-1
TGTGCCAGCAGCCCAGGGACTGGGAACTACGAGCAGTACTTC CASSPGTGNYEQYF TRBV9 NA TRBJ2-7
TGTGCCAGCGGACCGGGACAGGGGGACTACAATGAGCAGTTCTTC CASGPGQGDYNEQFF TRBV6-1 TRBD1 TRBJ2-1
TGTGCCAGCAGTGAACCCGGGACTCGGGGCTACGAGCAGTACTTC CASSEPGTRGYEQYF TRBV2 NA TRBJ2-7
TGTGCCAGCAGGGCGACTAGCGGGCCATCGAACACCGGGGAGCTGTTTTTT CASRATSGPSNTGELFF TRBV11-2 TRBD2 TRBJ2-2
TGTGCCAGCAGCTTAGACCAGCGGCCCTACAATGAGCAGTTCTTC CASSLDQRPYNEQFF TRBV7-9 NA TRBJ2-1
TGTGCCAGCAGCAGACAGGGGGTCCAAGAGACCCAGTACTTC CASSRQGVQETQYF TRBV5-4 TRBD1 TRBJ2-5
TGTGCCAGCAGCTCGGGGGGGTCCCAGTACTTC CASSSGGSQYF TRBV5-6 TRBD2 TRBJ2-5
TGCGCCAGCAGCTTGGCTAGCGGGGGGTTAGATACGCAGTATTTT CASSLASGGLDTQYF TRBV5-1 TRBD2 TRBJ2-3
TGTGCCAGCAGCTTAGACATGTCGAACACTGAAGCTTTCTTT CASSLDMSNTEAFF TRBV7-6 NA TRBJ1-1
TGCGCCAGCAGCTTGGAATGGGGGCAGCAAGAGACCCAGTACTTC CASSLEWGQQETQYF TRBV5-1 NA TRBJ2-5
TGTGCCAGCAGTTCCCCCGGCGGCTTTAATTCACCCCTCCACTTT CASSSPGGFNSPLHF TRBV2 NA TRBJ1-6
TGTGCCAGCAGCAGCTACAGGGGGGTCGGCTATGGCTACACCTTC CASSSYRGVGYGYTF TRBV6-4 TRBD1 TRBJ1-2
TGTGCCAGCTCACCGTCCAGAACTGGAAACACCATATATTTT CASSPSRTGNTIYF TRBV18 NA TRBJ1-3
TGTGCCAGCAGCCGTTACGGGACAGAAACTGAAGCTTTCTTT CASSRYGTETEAFF TRBV11-2 TRBD1 TRBJ1-1
TGCGCCAGCAGCTCTCAGAGGAGCACAGATACGCAGTATTTT CASSSQRSTDTQYF TRBV5-1 NA TRBJ2-3
TGTGCCAGCAGTGAAGAAGCGCTCCAAGAGACCCAGTACTTC CASSEEALQETQYF TRBV2 NA TRBJ2-5
TGTGCCTCCCAGGCGGGGAACACTGAAGCTTTCTTT CASQAGNTEAFF TRBV19 NA TRBJ1-1
TGTGCCAGCAGCCCCACGGACCGGGGAACCCAGTACTTC CASSPTDRGTQYF TRBV27 NA TRBJ2-5
TGTGCCAGTAGTGGACAGCCATCTGGGGCCAACGTCCTGACTTTC CASSGQPSGANVLTF TRBV19 NA TRBJ2-6
TGTGCCAGCAGTGCGTCGAGGGTTGGCTACACCTTC CASSASRVGYTF TRBV28 NA TRBJ1-2
TGTGGTGTTACAGGGACTAGAGCCGGCACCGGGGAGCTGTTTTTT CGVTGTRAGTGELFF TRBV28 TRBD2 TRBJ2-2
TGTGCCAGCAGCTTGGGAGGACGACAGTATGGCTACACCTTC CASSLGGRQYGYTF TRBV5-6 NA TRBJ1-2
TGTGCCAGCTCAGGGACTAGTAAAGATACGCAGTATTTT CASSGTSKDTQYF TRBV18 TRBD2 TRBJ2-3
TGTGCCAGCAGATATGACAGTGACAATGAGCAGTTCTTC CASRYDSDNEQFF TRBV5-4 NA TRBJ2-1
TGTGCCAGTAGTATCCCGGGGTACTATGGCTACACCTTC CASSIPGYYGYTF TRBV19 NA TRBJ1-2